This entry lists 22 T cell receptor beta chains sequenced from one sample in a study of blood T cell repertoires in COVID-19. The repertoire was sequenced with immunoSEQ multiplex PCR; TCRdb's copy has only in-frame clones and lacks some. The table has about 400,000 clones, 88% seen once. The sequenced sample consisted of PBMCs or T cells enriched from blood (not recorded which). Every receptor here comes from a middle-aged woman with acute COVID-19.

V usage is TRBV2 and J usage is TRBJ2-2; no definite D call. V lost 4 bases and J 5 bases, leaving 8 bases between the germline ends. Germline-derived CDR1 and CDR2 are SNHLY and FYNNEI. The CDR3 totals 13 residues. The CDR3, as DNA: TGTGCCAGCAGTGTCGTCAGAACCGGGGAGCTGTTTTTT. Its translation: CASSVVRTGELFF.

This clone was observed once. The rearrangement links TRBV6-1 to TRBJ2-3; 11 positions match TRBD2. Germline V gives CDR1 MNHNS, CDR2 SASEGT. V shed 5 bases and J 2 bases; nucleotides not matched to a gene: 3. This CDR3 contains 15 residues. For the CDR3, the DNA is TGTGCCAGCAGTCCTAGCGGGGGGACCACAGATACGCAGTATTTT. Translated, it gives CASSPSGGTTDTQYF.

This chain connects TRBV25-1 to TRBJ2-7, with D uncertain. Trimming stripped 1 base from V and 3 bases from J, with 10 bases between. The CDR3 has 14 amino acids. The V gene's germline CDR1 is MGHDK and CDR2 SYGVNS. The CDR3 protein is CASSEFSAFYEQYF. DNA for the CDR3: TGTGCCAGCAGTGAATTTTCAGCGTTCTACGAGCAGTACTTC.

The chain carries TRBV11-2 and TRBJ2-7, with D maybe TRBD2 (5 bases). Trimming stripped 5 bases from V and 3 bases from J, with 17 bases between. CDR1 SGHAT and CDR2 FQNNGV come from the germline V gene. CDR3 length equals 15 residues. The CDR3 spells CASSPLRALSYEQYF. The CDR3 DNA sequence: TGTGCCAGCAGCCCCCTGAGGGCGCTAAGCTACGAGCAGTACTTC.

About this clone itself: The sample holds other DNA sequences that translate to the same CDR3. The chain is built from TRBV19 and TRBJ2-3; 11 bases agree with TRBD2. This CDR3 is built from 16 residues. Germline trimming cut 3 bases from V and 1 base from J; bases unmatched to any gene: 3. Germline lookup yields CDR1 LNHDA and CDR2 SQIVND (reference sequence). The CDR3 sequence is CASSIGLAGGTDTQYF. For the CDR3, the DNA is TGTGCCAGTAGTATTGGACTAGCGGGTGGCACAGATACGCAGTATTTT.

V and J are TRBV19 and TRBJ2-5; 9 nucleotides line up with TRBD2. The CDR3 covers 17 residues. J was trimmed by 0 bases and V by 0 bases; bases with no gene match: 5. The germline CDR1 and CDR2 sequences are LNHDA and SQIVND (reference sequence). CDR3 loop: CASSIDLSSGDQETQYF. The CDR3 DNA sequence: TGTGCCAGTAGTATAGATCTATCTAGCGGGGACCAAGAGACCCAGTACTTC.

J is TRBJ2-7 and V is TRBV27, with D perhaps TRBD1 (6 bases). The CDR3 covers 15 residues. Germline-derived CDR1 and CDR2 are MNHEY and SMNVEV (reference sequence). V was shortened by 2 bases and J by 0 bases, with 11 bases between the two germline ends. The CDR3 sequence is CASSLQQGSSYEQYF. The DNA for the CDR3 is TGTGCCAGCAGTTTACAACAGGGAAGCTCCTACGAGCAGTACTTC.

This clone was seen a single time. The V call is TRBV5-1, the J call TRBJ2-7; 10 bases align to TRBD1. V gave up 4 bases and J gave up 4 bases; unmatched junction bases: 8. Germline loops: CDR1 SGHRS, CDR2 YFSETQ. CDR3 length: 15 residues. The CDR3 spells CASSPGTGEDYEQYF. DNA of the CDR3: TGCGCCAGCAGCCCCGGGACAGGGGAAGATTACGAGCAGTACTTC.

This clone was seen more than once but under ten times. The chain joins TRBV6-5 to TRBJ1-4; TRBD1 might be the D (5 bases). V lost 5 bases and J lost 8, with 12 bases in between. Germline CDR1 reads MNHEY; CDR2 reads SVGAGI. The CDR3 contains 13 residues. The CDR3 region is CASSRGMGEKLFF. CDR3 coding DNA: TGTGCCAGCAGTAGGGGAATGGGCGAAAAACTGTTTTTT.

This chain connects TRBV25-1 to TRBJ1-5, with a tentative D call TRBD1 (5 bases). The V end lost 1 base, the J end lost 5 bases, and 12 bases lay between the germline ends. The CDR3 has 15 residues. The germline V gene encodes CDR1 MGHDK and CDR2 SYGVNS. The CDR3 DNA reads TGTGCCAGCAGTGAATTGGGGGGGATGGATCAGCCCCAGCATTTT. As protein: CASSELGGMDQPQHF.

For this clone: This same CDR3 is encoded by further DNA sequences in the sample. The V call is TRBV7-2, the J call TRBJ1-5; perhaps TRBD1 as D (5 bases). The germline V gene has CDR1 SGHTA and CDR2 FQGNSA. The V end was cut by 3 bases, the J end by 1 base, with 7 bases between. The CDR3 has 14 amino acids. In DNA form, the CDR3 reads TGTGCCAGCAGCTTCCAGGGAAGCAATCAGCCCCAGCATTTT. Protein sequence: CASSFQGSNQPQHF. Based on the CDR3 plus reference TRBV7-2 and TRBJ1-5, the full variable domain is GAGVSQSPSNKVTEKGKDVELRCDPISGHTALYWYRQSLGQGLEFLIYFQGNSAPDKSGLPSDRFSAERTGGSVSTLTIQRTQQEDSAVYLCASSFQGSNQPQHFGDGTRLSIL.

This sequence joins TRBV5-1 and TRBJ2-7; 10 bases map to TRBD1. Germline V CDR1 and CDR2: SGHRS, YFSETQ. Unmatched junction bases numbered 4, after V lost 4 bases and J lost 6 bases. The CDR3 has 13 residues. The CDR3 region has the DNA TGCGCCAGCAGCCGGACAGGGGGAGTCGAGCAGTACTTC. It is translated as CASSRTGGVEQYF.

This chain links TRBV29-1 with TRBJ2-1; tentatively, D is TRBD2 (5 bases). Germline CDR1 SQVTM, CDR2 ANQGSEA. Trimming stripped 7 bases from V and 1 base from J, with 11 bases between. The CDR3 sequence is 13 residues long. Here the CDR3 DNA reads TGCAGCGCAGCCCGGGAATCCTACAATGAGCAGTTCTTC. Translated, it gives CSAARESYNEQFF.

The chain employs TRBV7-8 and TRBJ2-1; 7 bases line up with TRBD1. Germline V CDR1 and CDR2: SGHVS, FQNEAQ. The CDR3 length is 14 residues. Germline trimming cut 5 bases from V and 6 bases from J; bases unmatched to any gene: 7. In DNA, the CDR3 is TGTGCCAGCAGCAAGCTGACAGGGCTCAATGAGCAGTTCTTC. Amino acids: CASSKLTGLNEQFF.

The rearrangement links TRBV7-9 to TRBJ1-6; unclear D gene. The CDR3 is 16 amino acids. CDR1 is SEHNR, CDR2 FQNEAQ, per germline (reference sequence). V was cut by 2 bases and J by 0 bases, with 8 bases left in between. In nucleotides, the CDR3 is TGTGCCAGCAGCTTAAGGGAGAGCTCCTATAATTCACCCCTCCACTTT. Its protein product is CASSLRESSYNSPLHF.

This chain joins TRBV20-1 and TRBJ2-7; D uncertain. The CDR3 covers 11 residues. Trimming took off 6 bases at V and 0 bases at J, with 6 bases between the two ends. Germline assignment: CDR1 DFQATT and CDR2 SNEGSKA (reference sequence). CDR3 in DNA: TGCAGTGCAGGAGACTCCTACGAGCAGTACTTC. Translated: CSAGDSYEQYF.

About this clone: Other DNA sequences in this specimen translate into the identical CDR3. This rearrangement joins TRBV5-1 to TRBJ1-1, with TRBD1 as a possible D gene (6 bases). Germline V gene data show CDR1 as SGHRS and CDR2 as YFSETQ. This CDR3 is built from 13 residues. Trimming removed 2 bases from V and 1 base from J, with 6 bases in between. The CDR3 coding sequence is TGCGCCAGCAGCTTAGGGGGGAACACTGAAGCTTTCTTT. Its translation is CASSLGGNTEAFF.

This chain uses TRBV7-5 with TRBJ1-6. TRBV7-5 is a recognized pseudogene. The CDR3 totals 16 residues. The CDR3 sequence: CARSLRSPSYNSPLHF. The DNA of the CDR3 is TGTGCCAGAAGTCTCCGGAGTCCCTCCTATAATTCACCCCTCCACTTT.

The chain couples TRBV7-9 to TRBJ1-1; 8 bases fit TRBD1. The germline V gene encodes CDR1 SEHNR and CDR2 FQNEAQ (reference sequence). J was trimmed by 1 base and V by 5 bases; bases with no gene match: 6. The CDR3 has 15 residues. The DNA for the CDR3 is TGTGCCAGCAGCCCCCTCGGACAGGGGAACACTGAAGCTTTCTTT. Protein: CASSPLGQGNTEAFF.

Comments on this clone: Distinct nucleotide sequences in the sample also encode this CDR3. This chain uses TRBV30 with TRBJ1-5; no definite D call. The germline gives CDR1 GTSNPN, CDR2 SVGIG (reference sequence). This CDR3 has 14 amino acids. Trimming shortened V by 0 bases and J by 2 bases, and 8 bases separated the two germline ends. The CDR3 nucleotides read TGTGCCTGGAGTGTACGCGGCGGCAATCAGCCCCAGCATTTT. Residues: CAWSVRGGNQPQHF.

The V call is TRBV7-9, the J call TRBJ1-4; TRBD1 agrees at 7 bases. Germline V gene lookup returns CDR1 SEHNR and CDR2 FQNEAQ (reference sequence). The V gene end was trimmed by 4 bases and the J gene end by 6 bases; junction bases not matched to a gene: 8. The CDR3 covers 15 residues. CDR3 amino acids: CASSWEGGRDEKLFF. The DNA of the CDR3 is TGTGCCAGCAGCTGGGAAGGGGGCCGAGATGAAAAACTGTTTTTT.

CDR3 nucleotides: TGCGCCAGCAGCCACCACCGAGACAGAGACTCTGGAAACACCATATATTTT. This codes for CASSHHRDRDSGNTIYF. The gene calls are TRBV4-1 and TRBJ1-3; possibly TRBD1 for D (5 bases). The CDR3 consists of 17 residues. Germline V gives CDR1 MGHRA, CDR2 YSYEKL. V was pared by 3 bases and J by 0 bases, with 15 bases between.